This T cell receptor beta chain was retrieved from a study of tissue T cells after allogeneic stem cell transplantation. Findings and caveats of the study: The patient cohort was small and clinically heterogeneous, with limited sampling depth. Anatomically similar tissues had similar TCR repertoires within each patient.

CDR3 sequences, V/J genes, frequencies and template counts came from survey-depth TCRbeta sequencing. Some clones are missing from TCRdb's copy, which holds only in-frame ones; the method was immunoSEQ multiplex PCR. The sample consists of over a thousand clones, 40% to 50% of them appearing once. The CDR3 is made up of 14 amino acids. CDR1 and CDR2 (germline): SGHND, FRSKSL. The germline V and J ends were trimmed by 1 base and 0 bases, with 3 bases remaining between them. About this clone: As yet, its antigen is unknown. The gene names given are mouse names. The read terminates 1 residue ahead of where the CDR3 ends, so the germline J gene completes it.

Described time point: mouse harvest day 14 after allogeneic transplant. Mouse grafts combined 10^7 T-cell-depleted bone marrow cells with 10^6 splenic CD5+ T cells. This clonotype originated in a female BALB/c mouse given C57BL/6 T cells with graft-versus-host disease after an allogeneic hematopoietic cell transplant. The chain uses TRBV15 and TRBJ1-4; no clear D. Sample: liver tissue. Incomplete CDR3 DNA: TGTGCCAGCAGTTTAGACTTTTCCAACGAAAGATTATTT. This encodes CASSLDFSNERLF. In full, the CDR3 reads CASSLDFSNERLFF.